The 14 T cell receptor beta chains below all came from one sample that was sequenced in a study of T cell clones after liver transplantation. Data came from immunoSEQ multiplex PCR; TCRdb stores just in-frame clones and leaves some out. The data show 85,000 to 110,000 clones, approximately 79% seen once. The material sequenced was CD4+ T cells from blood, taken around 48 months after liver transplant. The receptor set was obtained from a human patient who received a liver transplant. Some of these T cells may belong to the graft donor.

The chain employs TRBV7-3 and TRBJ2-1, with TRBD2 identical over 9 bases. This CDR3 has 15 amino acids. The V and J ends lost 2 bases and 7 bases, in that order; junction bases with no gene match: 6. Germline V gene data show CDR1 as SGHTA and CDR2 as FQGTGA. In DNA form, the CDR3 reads TGTGCCAGCAGCTTATTTCCTAGCGGGGTAAATGAGCAGTTCTTC. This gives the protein CASSLFPSGVNEQFF.

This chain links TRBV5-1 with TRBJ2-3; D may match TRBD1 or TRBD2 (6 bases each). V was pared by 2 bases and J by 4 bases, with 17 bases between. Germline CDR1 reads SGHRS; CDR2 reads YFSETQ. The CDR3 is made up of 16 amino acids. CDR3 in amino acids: CASSFGGGTNSDTQYF. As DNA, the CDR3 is TGCGCCAGCAGCTTTGGCGGCGGGACAAATTCAGATACGCAGTATTTT.

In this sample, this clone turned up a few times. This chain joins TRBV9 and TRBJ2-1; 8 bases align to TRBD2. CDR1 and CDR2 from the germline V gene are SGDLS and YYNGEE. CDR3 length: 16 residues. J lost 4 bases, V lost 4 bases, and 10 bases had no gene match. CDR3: CASSPRPAGAYNEQFF. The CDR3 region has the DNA TGTGCCAGCAGCCCCCGCCCAGCGGGAGCATACAATGAGCAGTTCTTC.

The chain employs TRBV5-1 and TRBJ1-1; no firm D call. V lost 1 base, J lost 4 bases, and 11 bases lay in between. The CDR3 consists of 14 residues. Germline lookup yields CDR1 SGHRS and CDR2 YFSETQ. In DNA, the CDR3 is TGCGCCAGCAGCTTGTCCTCCCCGGGCACTGAAGCTTTCTTT. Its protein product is CASSLSSPGTEAFF.

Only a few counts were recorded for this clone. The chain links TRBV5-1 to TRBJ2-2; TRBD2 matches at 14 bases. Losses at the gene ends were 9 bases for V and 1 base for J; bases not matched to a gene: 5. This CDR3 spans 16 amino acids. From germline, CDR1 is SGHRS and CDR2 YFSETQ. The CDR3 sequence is CATGTSGGLNTGELFF. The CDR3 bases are TGCGCCACCGGGACTAGCGGGGGTCTGAACACCGGGGAGCTGTTTTTT.

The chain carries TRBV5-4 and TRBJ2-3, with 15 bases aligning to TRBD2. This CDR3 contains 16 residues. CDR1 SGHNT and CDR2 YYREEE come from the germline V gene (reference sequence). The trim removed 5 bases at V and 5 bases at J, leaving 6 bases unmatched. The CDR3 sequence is CASRWTSGGAGDTQYF. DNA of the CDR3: TGTGCCAGCAGGTGGACTAGCGGGGGGGCGGGAGATACGCAGTATTTT.

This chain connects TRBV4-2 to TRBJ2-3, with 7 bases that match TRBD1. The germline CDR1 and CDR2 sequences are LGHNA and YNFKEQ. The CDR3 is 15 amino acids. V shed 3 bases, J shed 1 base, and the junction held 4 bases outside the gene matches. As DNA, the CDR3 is TGTGCCAGCAGCCATAAGGGGGCGGGCACAGATACGCAGTATTTT. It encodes CASSHKGAGTDTQYF.

In DNA, the CDR3 is TGTGCCAGCAGCCTAGAGACGGCTGGAGGTGCTGAAGCTTTCTTT. Translated: CASSLETAGGAEAFF. The chain links TRBV9 to TRBJ1-1, with D uncertain. Between the trimmed V and J ends, which lost 4 bases and 6 bases, there was a span of 19 bases. CDR1 SGDLS and CDR2 YYNGEE come from the germline V gene. CDR3 length: 15 amino acids.

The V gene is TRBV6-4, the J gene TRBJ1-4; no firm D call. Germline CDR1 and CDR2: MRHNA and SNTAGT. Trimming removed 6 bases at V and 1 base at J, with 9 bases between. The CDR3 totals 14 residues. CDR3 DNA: TGTGCCAGCAGCCGAGACGGAACTAATGAAAAACTGTTTTTT. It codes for CASSRDGTNEKLFF.

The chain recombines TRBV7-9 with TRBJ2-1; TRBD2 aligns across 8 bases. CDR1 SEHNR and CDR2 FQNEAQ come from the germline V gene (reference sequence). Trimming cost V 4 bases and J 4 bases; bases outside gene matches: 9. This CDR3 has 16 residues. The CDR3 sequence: CASSWRSAGGYNEQFF. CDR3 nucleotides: TGTGCCAGCAGCTGGAGATCGGCGGGAGGTTACAATGAGCAGTTCTTC.

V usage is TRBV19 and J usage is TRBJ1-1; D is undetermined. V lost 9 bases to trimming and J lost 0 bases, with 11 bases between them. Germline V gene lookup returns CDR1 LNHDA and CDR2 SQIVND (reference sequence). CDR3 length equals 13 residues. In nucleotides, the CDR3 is TGTGCCAGCAAAGGGCCCTTGAACACTGAAGCTTTCTTT. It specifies CASKGPLNTEAFF. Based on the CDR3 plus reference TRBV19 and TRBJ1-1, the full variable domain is DGGITQSPKYLFRKEGQNVTLSCEQNLNHDAMYWYRQDPGQGLRLIYYSQIVNDFQKGDIAEGYSVSREKKESFPLTVTSAQKNPTAFYLCASKGPLNTEAFFGQGTRLTVV.

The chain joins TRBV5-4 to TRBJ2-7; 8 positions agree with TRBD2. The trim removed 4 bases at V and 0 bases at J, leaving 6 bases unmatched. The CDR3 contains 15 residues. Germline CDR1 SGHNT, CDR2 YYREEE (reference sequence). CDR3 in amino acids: CASSIPSGSSYEQYF. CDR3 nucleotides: TGTGCCAGCAGCATACCGAGCGGGAGCTCCTACGAGCAGTACTTC.

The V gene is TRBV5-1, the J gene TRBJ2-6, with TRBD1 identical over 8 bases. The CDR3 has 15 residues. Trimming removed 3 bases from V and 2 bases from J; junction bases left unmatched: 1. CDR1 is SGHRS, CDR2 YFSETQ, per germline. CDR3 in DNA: TGCGCCAGCAGCTGGACAGGGACTGGGGCCAACGTCCTGACTTTC. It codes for CASSWTGTGANVLTF.

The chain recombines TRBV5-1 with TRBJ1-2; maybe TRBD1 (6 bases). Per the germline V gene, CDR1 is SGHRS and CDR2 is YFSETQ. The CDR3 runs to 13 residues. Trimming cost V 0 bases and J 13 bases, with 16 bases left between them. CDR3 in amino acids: CASSLDRVTSSTF. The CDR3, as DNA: TGCGCCAGCAGCTTGGACAGGGTTACTTCTAGCACCTTC.